A single T cell receptor (beta chain) is shown here with its context. The specificity of this receptor is unknown. Base-call qualities are not available, and no considerably larger clone is one nucleotide away. The entry originates in a study of cytomegalovirus exposure and HLA in healthy donors (dated by TCRdb to about 2017). A note on the overall study: According to a later analysis, the 120 or so validation repertoires were produced on the same platform as the 666 repertoires of the first cohort. The study was designed to test whether signatures of past pathogen exposure could be identified by cataloging public T cell receptors. Besides the first cohort of 500 to 700 subjects, a separate validation cohort made up of roughly 120 different subjects was used. To predict cytomegalovirus infection status, the study combined high-throughput TCR immunosequencing, statistical association of individual TCRs with disease status, and machine learning. General conclusions and limits of the study: A few of the identified cytomegalovirus-associated TCR beta chains were confirmed in vitro to be specific for cytomegalovirus antigens. In the study, around 150 TCR beta chains were listed as associated with cytomegalovirus. All 110 or so repertoires were used to score co-occurrence in the validation cohort in a later analysis, because that analysis had no HLA typing for the cohort. According to the authors, the approach could potentially be generalized to other disease states and immunological phenotypes. The classifier was reported to diagnose cytomegalovirus status with high specificity and sensitivity in both the original and validation cohorts. In a later analysis, TCRs clustered in the first cohort were found to also tend to co-occur in the 120 validation repertoires, with approximately 95% of cluster scores above 0. Most TCR sequences were seen in very few donors, while some public TCRs were found in many individuals.

Donors formed part of the validation cohort, which comprised about 120 subjects and was distinct from the first cohort of 690 or so subjects. The library was generated by the immunoSEQ multiplex PCR assay. Per the original workflow: To diagnose cytomegalovirus status from the catalog of TCR beta chain sequences, a statistical classification framework was built. The table comes from immuneACCESS by way of TCRdb, which keeps in-frame sequences with V and J called. Part of the clones is missing from these tables; in studies checked, under half for an unresolved V gene and the rest for unknown reasons. That table furnishes V, J and clone size, whereas the DNA furnished D and trimming. Present in this sample are roughly 120,000 clones, 88% of which were seen just once. Jointly, the top ten make up 1.4% of the sample. From the germline V gene, CDR1 is SGHAT and CDR2 is FQNNGV. V and J are trimmed by 6 bases and 4 bases, and the gene matches miss 9 bases of the junction. The CDR3 starts with the cysteine, ends with the phenylalanine, and has 15 residues. CDR3 DNA is the only sequence kept; it has 45 bases, read in frame from the first base.

This TCR derives from a woman in her twenties or thirties in good health and CMV-seropositive. Sample: PBMCs. Recombination connected TRBV11-2 to TRBJ2-7, and TRBD1 matches 10 of the central bases. For the CDR3, the sequence is CASRKPGQGSYEQYF. The bases are TGTGCCAGCAGAAAACCGGGACAGGGGAGTTACGAGCAGTACTTC.